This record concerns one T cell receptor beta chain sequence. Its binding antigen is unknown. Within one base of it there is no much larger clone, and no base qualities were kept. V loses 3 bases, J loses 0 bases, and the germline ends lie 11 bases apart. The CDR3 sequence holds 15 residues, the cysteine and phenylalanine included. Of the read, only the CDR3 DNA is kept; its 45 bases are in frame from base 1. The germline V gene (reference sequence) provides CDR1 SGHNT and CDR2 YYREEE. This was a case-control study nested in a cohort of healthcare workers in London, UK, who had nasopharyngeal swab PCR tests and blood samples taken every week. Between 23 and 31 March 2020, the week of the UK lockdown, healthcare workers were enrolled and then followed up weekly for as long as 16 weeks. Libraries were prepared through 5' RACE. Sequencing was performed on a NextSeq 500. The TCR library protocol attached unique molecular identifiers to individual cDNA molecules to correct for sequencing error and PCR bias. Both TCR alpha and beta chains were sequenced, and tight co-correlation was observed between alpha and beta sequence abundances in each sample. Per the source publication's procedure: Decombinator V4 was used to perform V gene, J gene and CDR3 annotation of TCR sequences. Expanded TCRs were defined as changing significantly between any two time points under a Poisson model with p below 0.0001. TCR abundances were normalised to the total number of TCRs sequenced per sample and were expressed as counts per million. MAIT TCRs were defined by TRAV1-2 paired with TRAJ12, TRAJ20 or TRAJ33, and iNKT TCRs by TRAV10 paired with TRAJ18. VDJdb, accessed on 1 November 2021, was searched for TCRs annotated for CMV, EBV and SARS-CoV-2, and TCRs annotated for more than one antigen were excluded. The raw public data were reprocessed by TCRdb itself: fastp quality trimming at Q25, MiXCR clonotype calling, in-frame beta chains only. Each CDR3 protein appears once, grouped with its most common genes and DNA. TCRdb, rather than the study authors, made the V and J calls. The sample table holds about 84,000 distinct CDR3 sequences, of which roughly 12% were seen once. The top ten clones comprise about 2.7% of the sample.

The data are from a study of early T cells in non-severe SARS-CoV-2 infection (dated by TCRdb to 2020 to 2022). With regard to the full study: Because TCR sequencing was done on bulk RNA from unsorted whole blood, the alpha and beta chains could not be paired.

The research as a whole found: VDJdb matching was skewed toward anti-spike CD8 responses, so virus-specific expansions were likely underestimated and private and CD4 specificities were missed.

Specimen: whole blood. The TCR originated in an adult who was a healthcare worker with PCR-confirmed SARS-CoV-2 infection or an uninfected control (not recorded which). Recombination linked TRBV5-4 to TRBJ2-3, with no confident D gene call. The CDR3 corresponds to CASSSKTLSTDTQYF. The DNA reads TGTGCCAGCAGCTCGAAGACCCTGAGCACAGATACGCAGTATTTT.